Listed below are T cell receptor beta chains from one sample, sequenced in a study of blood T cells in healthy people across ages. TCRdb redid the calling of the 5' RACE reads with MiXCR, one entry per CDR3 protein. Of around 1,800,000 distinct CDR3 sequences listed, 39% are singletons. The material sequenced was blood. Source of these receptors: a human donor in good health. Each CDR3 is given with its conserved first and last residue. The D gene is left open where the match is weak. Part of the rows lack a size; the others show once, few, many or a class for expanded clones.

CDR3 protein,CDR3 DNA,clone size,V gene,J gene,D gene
CASSQDGRAEQYF,TGTGCCAGCAGCCAAGATGGTAGGGCCGAGCAGTACTTC,few,TRBV4-2,TRBJ2-7,.
CASSSVGRTGLGYSPLHF,TGTGCCAGCAGCTCCGTTGGTAGGACAGGACTTGGGTATTCACCCCTCCACTTT,.,TRBV13,TRBJ1-6,TRBD1
CASSTNTGTAPFF,TGTGCCAGCAGTACAAACACCGGGACAGCTCCGTTCTTC,few,TRBV6-2/TRBV6-3,TRBJ2-1,TRBD1
CASSLEGMGPAETQYF,TGCGCCAGCAGCTTGGAAGGTATGGGACCCGCGGAGACCCAGTACTTC,few,TRBV5-1,TRBJ2-5,.
CSASLQGARGYTF,TGCAGTGCTAGTCTACAGGGGGCGAGGGGCTACACCTTC,.,TRBV20-1,TRBJ1-2,TRBD1
CASSPMTQYF,TGTGCCAGCAGCCCAATGACGCAGTATTTT,.,TRBV7-9,TRBJ2-3,.
CSVGRQETQYF,TGCAGCGTGGGACGGCAAGAGACCCAGTACTTC,.,TRBV29-1,TRBJ2-5,.
CASSSVGAATEAFF,TGTGCCAGCAGTTCAGTAGGGGCGGCCACTGAAGCTTTCTTT,.,TRBV27,TRBJ1-1,.
CSARTVRYEQYF,TGCAGTGCGAGGACCGTCCGCTACGAGCAGTACTTC,.,TRBV20-1,TRBJ2-7,.
CSARPRRQNTGELFF,TGCAGTGCTAGACCCCGAAGGCAGAACACCGGGGAGCTGTTTTTT,.,TRBV20-1,TRBJ2-2,.
CASTFMGGGNTEAFF,TGTGCCAGCACTTTCATGGGGGGAGGGAACACTGAAGCTTTCTTT,.,TRBV7-2,TRBJ1-1,.
CASSPTTSGDTQYF,TGTGCCAGCAGCCCGACGACTAGCGGAGATACGCAGTATTTT,.,TRBV7-9,TRBJ2-3,TRBD2
CASSLAPGPYEQYF,TGCGCCAGCAGCTTGGCACCAGGCCCCTACGAGCAGTACTTC,.,TRBV5-1,TRBJ2-7,.
CASSQFHSASQAFF,TGTGCCAGCAGCCAATTCCACTCAGCTTCCCAAGCTTTCTTT,.,TRBV3-1,TRBJ1-1,.
CASSFTSSGANVLTF,TGTGCCAGCAGCTTTACGAGCTCTGGGGCCAACGTCCTGACTTTC,many,TRBV5-6,TRBJ2-6,.
CASSNDHRVPSHQPQHF,TGTGCCAGCAGTAACGATCACAGGGTACCCTCCCATCAGCCCCAGCATTTT,once,TRBV7-3,TRBJ1-5,.
CASSLVLGLSYEQYF,TGTGCCAGCAGCTTAGTGTTAGGGCTATCCTACGAGCAGTACTTC,.,TRBV7-2,TRBJ2-7,.
CASSLGDLKTDTQYF,TGTGCCAGCAGCTTGGGGGACCTTAAAACAGATACGCAGTATTTT,few,TRBV11-2,TRBJ2-3,.
CASSLGYDTDTQYF,TGCGCCAGCAGCTTAGGGTATGATACAGATACGCAGTATTTT,.,TRBV5-1,TRBJ2-3,.
CASSQDPFGRGGQPQHF,TGTGCCAGCAGCCAAGATCCCTTCGGCCGAGGAGGTCAGCCCCAGCATTTT,few,TRBV4-2,TRBJ1-5,.
CASSLGAGGVRYEQYF,TGTGCCAGCAGTTTAGGGGCTGGGGGGGTACGCTACGAGCAGTACTTC,few,TRBV12-3/TRBV12-4,TRBJ2-7,TRBD2
CASSQDRRLQETQYF,TGTGCCAGCAGCCAAGACAGACGGCTCCAAGAGACCCAGTACTTC,few,TRBV4-2,TRBJ2-5,.
CASTREPGLPEETQYF,TGTGCCAGCACAAGAGAGCCGGGACTACCGGAAGAGACCCAGTACTTC,few,TRBV12-3/TRBV12-4,TRBJ2-5,TRBD2
CASSQGLGGGEETQYF,TGCGCCAGCAGCCAAGGCCTCGGAGGGGGCGAAGAGACCCAGTACTTC,few,TRBV4-1,TRBJ2-5,.
CAISDPSGGINEQFF,TGTGCCATCAGTGATCCCAGCGGGGGGATCAATGAGCAGTTCTTC,.,TRBV10-3,TRBJ2-1,TRBD2
CASSFNEGGYGYTF,TGCGCCAGCAGCTTTAACGAGGGGGGTTATGGCTACACCTTC,few,TRBV5-1,TRBJ1-2,.
CASSLGGVTYGYTF,TGTGCCAGCAGCTTAGGAGGCGTCACCTATGGCTACACCTTC,few,TRBV7-9,TRBJ1-2,.
CASSYRETGAGETQYF,TGTGCCAGCAGTTACCGCGAGACAGGGGCAGGGGAGACCCAGTACTTC,many,TRBV6-6,TRBJ2-5,TRBD1
CASSLAAVGGYTF,TGTGCCAGCAGTTTAGCAGCCGTGGGGGGCTACACCTTC,few,TRBV12-3/TRBV12-4,TRBJ1-2,.
CAISDSYSSTDTQYF,TGTGCCATCAGTGACAGCTACTCTAGCACAGATACGCAGTATTTT,.,TRBV10-3,TRBJ2-3,.
CASKYSGGVRNEQFF,TGTGCCAGTAAATATAGCGGGGGGGTTCGGAATGAGCAGTTCTTC,few,TRBV12-3/TRBV12-4,TRBJ2-1,TRBD2
CASSLYPTGGFSYNEQFF,TGTGCCAGCAGCTTGTACCCGACAGGGGGTTTCTCCTACAATGAGCAGTTCTTC,.,TRBV5-4,TRBJ2-1,TRBD1
CASSQVQELTDTQYF,TGTGCCAGCAGCCAAGTCCAGGAGTTAACAGATACGCAGTATTTT,few,TRBV4-2,TRBJ2-3,.
CSAVDMGETYEQYF,TGCAGTGCTGTAGATATGGGGGAGACCTACGAGCAGTACTTC,.,TRBV20-1,TRBJ2-7,.
CASSPRGAPEQYF,TGTGCCAGCAGCCCGAGAGGGGCACCTGAGCAGTACTTC,.,TRBV7-9,TRBJ2-7,.
CASSLTGEGYGYTF,TGCGCCAGCAGCTTGACAGGGGAAGGCTATGGCTACACCTTC,few,TRBV5-1,TRBJ1-2,TRBD1
CASSTGQYTGELFF,TGTGCCAGCAGTACGGGACAGTACACCGGGGAGCTGTTTTTT,.,TRBV27,TRBJ2-2,TRBD1
CASSFPRDARGYTF,TGTGCCAGCAGTTTTCCGCGGGATGCGCGTGGCTACACCTTC,few,TRBV28,TRBJ1-2,.
CASSRNGESDEKLFF,TGTGCCAGCAGCCGTAATGGGGAGAGCGATGAAAAACTGTTTTTT,.,TRBV9,TRBJ1-4,.
CASSLAGTGGAGANVLTF,TGCGCCAGCAGCTTGGCCGGGACAGGGGGCGCCGGGGCCAACGTCCTGACTTTC,.,TRBV5-1,TRBJ2-6,TRBD1
CAISEGAGASYNEQFF,TGTGCCATCAGTGAAGGAGCGGGGGCCTCCTACAATGAGCAGTTCTTC,.,TRBV10-3,TRBJ2-1,TRBD2
CSARAFGEGRYEQFF,TGCAGTGCGCGAGCGTTCGGGGAGGGTAGGTATGAGCAGTTCTTC,.,TRBV20-1,TRBJ2-1,TRBD2
CASSDQGGNTEAFF,TGCGCCAGCAGCGACCAGGGGGGAAACACTGAAGCTTTCTTT,.,TRBV5-1,TRBJ1-1,TRBD1